The 15 T cell receptor beta chains reported below all come from one sample, sequenced in a study of CD4+ T cells in melanoma. Clones were sequenced by immunoSEQ multiplex PCR, and TCRdb holds only the in-frame ones, with some missing. The table shows around 100,000 clones, with around 92% occurring only once. The sample taken for sequencing was peripheral blood. These receptors came from a human donor with melanoma.

The rearrangement joins TRBV7-8 to TRBJ2-5, with D unclear. Germline lookup yields CDR1 SGHVS and CDR2 FQNEAQ. V was trimmed by 5 bases and J by 2 bases, leaving 15 bases between them. This CDR3 has 15 amino acids. The CDR3 nucleotides read TGTGCCAGCAGCCCTAGGGCCCACGGTCAAGAGACCCAGTACTTC. Encoded protein: CASSPRAHGQETQYF.

V usage is TRBV30 and J usage is TRBJ2-5, with D unclear. Between the trimmed V and J ends, which lost 0 bases and 5 bases, there was a span of 4 bases. Germline values: CDR1 GTSNPN, CDR2 SVGIG (reference sequence). This CDR3 comprises 11 residues. The CDR3, as DNA: TGTGCCTGGAGTGTACTTGAGACCCAGTACTTC. Protein: CAWSVLETQYF. Full variable domain (rest looked up from reference TRBV30 and TRBJ2-5): SQTIHQWPATLVQPVGSPLSLECTVEGTSNPNLYWYRQAAGRGLQLLFYSVGIGQISSEVPQNLSASRPQDRQFILSSKKLLLSDSGFYLCAWSVLETQYFGPGTRLLVL.

The V and J genes are TRBV5-1 and TRBJ2-2; D call uncertain. Germline V gene lookup returns CDR1 SGHRS and CDR2 YFSETQ. This CDR3 comprises 14 residues. The V gene lost 4 bases and the J gene lost 0 bases, with 7 bases spanning the gap. The CDR3 here is CASSTTTNTGELFF. Here the CDR3 DNA reads TGCGCCAGCAGCACAACAACGAACACCGGGGAGCTGTTTTTT.

The rearrangement links TRBV7-9 to TRBJ1-2, with TRBD1 as a possible D gene (5 bases). There are 14 residues in the CDR3. V was trimmed by 0 bases and J by 6 bases, leaving 11 bases between them. Germline lookup yields CDR1 SEHNR and CDR2 FQNEAQ (reference sequence). The chain's CDR3 is CASSLAGLGDGYTF. The CDR3 coding sequence is TGTGCCAGCAGCTTAGCGGGGCTGGGGGATGGCTACACCTTC. The entire variable domain, with the rest obtained from reference TRBV7-9 and TRBJ1-2, is as follows: DTGVSQNPRHKITKRGQNVTFRCDPISEHNRLYWYRQTLGQGPEFLTYFQNEAQLEKSRLLSDRFSAERPKGSFSTLEIQRTEQGDSAMYLCASSLAGLGDGYTFGSGTRLTVV.

This chain connects TRBV5-1 to TRBJ2-7; D call uncertain. The CDR3 is 14 residues long. V lost 2 bases to trimming and J lost 0 bases, with 9 bases between them. Germline V lookup: CDR1 SGHRS, CDR2 YFSETQ. The DNA of the CDR3 is TGCGCCAGCAGCTTAGGGCCGAGCTCCTACGAGCAGTACTTC. The encoded protein is CASSLGPSSYEQYF. Drawing the rest from reference TRBV5-1 and TRBJ2-7, the complete variable domain is KAGVTQTPRYLIKTRGQQVTLSCSPISGHRSVSWYQQTPGQGLQFLFEYFSETQRNKGNFPGRFSGRQFSNSRSEMNVSTLELGDSALYLCASSLGPSSYEQYFGPGTRLTVT.

The chain has TRBV7-9 and TRBJ1-1; D is unresolved. From germline, CDR1 is SEHNR and CDR2 FQNEAQ (reference sequence). The CDR3 loop spans 13 amino acids. With 5 bases removed from V and 0 bases from J, the gap between germline ends came to 7 bases. CDR3 in DNA: TGTGCCAGCAGCGCGCAGGTGAACACTGAAGCTTTCTTT. Residues: CASSAQVNTEAFF.

The V and J genes are TRBV7-2 and TRBJ2-7, with D perhaps TRBD1 or TRBD2 (5 bases each). The CDR3 is made up of 14 amino acids. Germline V gene data show CDR1 as SGHTA and CDR2 as FQGNSA. Trimming cost V 1 base and J 4 bases, with 11 bases left between them. CDR3 loop: CASSLDPGRYEQYF. CDR3 in DNA: TGTGCCAGCAGCTTAGATCCAGGGAGATACGAGCAGTACTTC.

The chain couples TRBV30 to TRBJ1-2, with D hard to call. The CDR3 loop spans 13 amino acids. Per germline, CDR1 GTSNPN and CDR2 SVGIG (reference sequence). Trimming took 2 bases from V and 3 from J, leaving 10 bases between them. This CDR3 is CAWSRGGDYGYTF. In DNA form, the CDR3 reads TGTGCCTGGAGTCGCGGTGGGGACTATGGCTACACCTTC.

This chain uses TRBV7-3 with TRBJ2-2; D might be TRBD2 (6 bases). Trimming left V 5 bases short and J 1 base short, with 11 bases between. Germline V CDR1 and CDR2: SGHTA, FQGTGA. This CDR3 comprises 15 residues. In nucleotides, the CDR3 is TGTGCCAGCAGCCGCGATAGCGGGAACACCGGGGAGCTGTTTTTT. Protein product: CASSRDSGNTGELFF.

This clone was seen only once. The genes are TRBV5-4 and TRBJ2-7, with unresolved D. Trimming shortened V by 0 bases and J by 3 bases, and 4 bases separated the two germline ends. The CDR3 is made up of 12 amino acids. Germline V CDR1 and CDR2: SGHNT, YYREEE (reference sequence). CDR3 DNA: TGTGCCAGCAGCTTGGGGTACTACGAGCAGTACTTC. The encoded protein is CASSLGYYEQYF.

CDR3 amino acids: CASNLPGTNEKLFF. DNA for the CDR3: TGTGCCAGCAACCTACCCGGGACTAATGAAAAACTGTTTTTT. This sequence joins TRBV28 and TRBJ1-4; D is unclear. The CDR3 loop spans 14 amino acids. Germline CDR1 reads MDHEN; CDR2 reads SYDVKM. Trimming stripped 7 bases from V and 2 bases from J, with 11 bases between.

This clone was recorded a few times. This rearrangement joins TRBV5-1 to TRBJ1-4; unclear D gene. Trimming took off 0 bases at V and 0 bases at J, with 6 bases between the two ends. Germline CDR1 is SGHRS and CDR2 is YFSETQ. This CDR3 comprises 15 residues. Here the CDR3 reads CASSLEPPTNEKLFF. CDR3 in DNA: TGCGCCAGCAGCTTGGAGCCGCCAACTAATGAAAAACTGTTTTTT.

This clone came up once. A read error may produce the germline difference seen at one junction end. This chain joins TRBV6-1 and TRBJ1-5; 7 nucleotides agree with TRBD1. Germline CDR1 and CDR2: MNHNS and SASEGT. This CDR3 contains 16 residues. The CDR3, as DNA: TGTGCCATCAGTGAGTCGGTGGGACAGCAAGGTCAGCCCCAGCATTTT. This sequence encodes CAISESVGQQGQPQHF.

This chain uses TRBV5-4 with TRBJ2-1; TRBD2 matches 12 bases. The V gene end was trimmed by 5 bases and the J gene end by 8 bases; junction bases not matched to a gene: 14. This CDR3 spans 17 amino acids. Germline CDR1 and CDR2: SGHNT and YYREEE (reference sequence). The CDR3 sequence: CASRFGTGLAGVDEQFF. As DNA, the CDR3 is TGTGCCAGCAGATTTGGAACGGGACTAGCGGGTGTGGATGAGCAGTTCTTC.

The chain links TRBV7-3 to TRBJ2-5; 7 bases are shared with TRBD2. This CDR3 comprises 12 residues. The V segment lost 5 bases and the J segment 7 bases; nucleotides outside the gene matches: 4. Germline-derived CDR1 and CDR2 are SGHTA and FQGTGA. The CDR3 sequence is CASSTTGGTQYF. Written as DNA, the CDR3 is TGTGCCAGCAGCACCACGGGGGGGACCCAGTACTTC.